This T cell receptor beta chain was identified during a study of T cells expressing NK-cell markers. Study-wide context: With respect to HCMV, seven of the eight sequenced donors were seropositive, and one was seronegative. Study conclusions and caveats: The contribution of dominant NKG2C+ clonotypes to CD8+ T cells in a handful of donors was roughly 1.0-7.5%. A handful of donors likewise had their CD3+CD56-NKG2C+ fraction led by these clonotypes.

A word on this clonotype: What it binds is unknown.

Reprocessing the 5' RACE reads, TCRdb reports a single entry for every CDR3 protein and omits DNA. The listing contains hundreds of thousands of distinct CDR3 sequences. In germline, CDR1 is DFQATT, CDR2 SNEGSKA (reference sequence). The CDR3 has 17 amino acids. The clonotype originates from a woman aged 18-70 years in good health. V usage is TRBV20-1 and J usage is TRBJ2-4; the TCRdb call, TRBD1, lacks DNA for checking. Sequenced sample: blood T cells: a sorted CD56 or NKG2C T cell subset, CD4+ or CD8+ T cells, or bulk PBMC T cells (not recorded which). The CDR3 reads CSAGTVVGTLAKNIQYF.